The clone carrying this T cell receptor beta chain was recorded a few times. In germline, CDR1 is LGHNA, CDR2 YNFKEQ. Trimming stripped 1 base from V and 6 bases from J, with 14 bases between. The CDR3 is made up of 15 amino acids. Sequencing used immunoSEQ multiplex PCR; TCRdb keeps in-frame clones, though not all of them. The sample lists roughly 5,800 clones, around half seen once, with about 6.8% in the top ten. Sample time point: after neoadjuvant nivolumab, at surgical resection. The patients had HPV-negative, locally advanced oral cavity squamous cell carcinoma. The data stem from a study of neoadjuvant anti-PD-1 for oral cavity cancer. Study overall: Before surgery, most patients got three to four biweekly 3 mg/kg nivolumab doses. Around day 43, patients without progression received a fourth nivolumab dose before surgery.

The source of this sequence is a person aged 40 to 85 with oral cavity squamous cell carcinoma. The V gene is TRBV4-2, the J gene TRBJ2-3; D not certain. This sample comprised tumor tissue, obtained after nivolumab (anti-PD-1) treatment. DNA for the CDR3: TGTGCCAGCAGCCAAGGTAACGACCCACGGGATACGCAGTATTTT. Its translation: CASSQGNDPRDTQYF.